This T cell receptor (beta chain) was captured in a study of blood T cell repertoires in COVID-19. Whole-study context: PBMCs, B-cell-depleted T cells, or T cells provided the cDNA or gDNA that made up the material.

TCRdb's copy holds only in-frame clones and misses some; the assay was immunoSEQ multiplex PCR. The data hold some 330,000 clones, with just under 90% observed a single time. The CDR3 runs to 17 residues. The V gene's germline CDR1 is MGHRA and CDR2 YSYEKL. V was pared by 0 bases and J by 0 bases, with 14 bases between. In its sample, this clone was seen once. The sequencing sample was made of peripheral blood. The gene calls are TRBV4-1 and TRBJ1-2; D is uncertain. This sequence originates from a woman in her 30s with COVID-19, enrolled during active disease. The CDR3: CASSQEGSGRTNYGYTF. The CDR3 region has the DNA TGCGCCAGCAGCCAAGAGGGGAGTGGACGGACTAACTATGGCTACACCTTC.